This passage covers 5 T cell receptor beta chains from one sample sequenced in a study of cytomegalovirus exposure and HLA in healthy donors. Both 60 Vbeta primers and 13 Jbeta primers went into the PCR. TCRdb's copy holds only in-frame clones and misses some; the assay was immunoSEQ multiplex PCR. The sample shows about 100,000 clones, less than 80% of them seen only once. The specimen sequenced was PBMCs. The receptors come from a man aged 25-45 years in good health and CMV-seronegative.

The chain is built from TRBV10-3 and TRBJ2-3; maybe TRBD2 (5 bases). This CDR3 is 13 amino acids long. From germline, CDR1 is ENHRY and CDR2 SYGVKD. V gave up 8 bases and J gave up 0 bases, with 9 bases separating them. In nucleotides, the CDR3 is TGTGCCATCCGCGGGCAGAGCACAGATACGCAGTATTTT. Residues: CAIRGQSTDTQYF.

CDR3 sequence reads: CASSPDSNNEQFF. CDR3 DNA: TGCGCCAGCAGCCCGGACAGCAACAATGAGCAGTTCTTC. V usage is TRBV5-1 and J usage is TRBJ2-1, with D perhaps matching TRBD1 (6 bases). The CDR3 totals 13 residues. The V gene's germline CDR1 is SGHRS and CDR2 YFSETQ. With 4 bases removed from V and 5 bases from J, the gap between germline ends came to 10 bases.

The CDR3 sequence: CASRIQGAKGYTF. CDR3 bases: TGTGCCAGCAGGATACAGGGGGCGAAAGGCTACACCTTC. The chain employs TRBV6-5 and TRBJ1-2; 9 bases line up with TRBD1. Germline-derived CDR1 and CDR2 are MNHEY and SVGAGI. The CDR3 is made up of 13 amino acids. J gave up 8 bases and V 6 bases, and 7 bases lay outside the gene matches.

The chain uses TRBV30 and TRBJ2-3; D possibly corresponds to TRBD1 (6 bases). Trimming pared 3 bases from V and 1 base from J, leaving 8 bases between. This CDR3 is built from 13 residues. Germline-derived CDR1 and CDR2 are GTSNPN and SVGIG (reference sequence). DNA of the CDR3: TGTGCCTGGAGCCCAGGGGGCACAGATACGCAGTATTTT. This encodes CAWSPGGTDTQYF.

The V call is TRBV6-4, the J call TRBJ2-7, with 8 nucleotides matching TRBD2. The germline gives CDR1 MRHNA, CDR2 SNTAGT. The CDR3 is 14 amino acids. J lost 6 bases, V lost 2 bases, and 6 bases had no gene match. The CDR3, as DNA: TGTGCCAGCAGTGACCGGGCGGGAGGCGGCGAGCAGTACTTC. As protein: CASSDRAGGGEQYF.